The present T cell receptor beta chain was sequenced within a study of blood T cell repertoires in COVID-19. Only in-frame clones appear in the TCRdb table, and some are missing; sequencing was by immunoSEQ multiplex PCR. Of about 280,000 clones listed, 70% to 90% are singletons. In germline, CDR1 is LGHDT, CDR2 YNNKEL (reference sequence). The CDR3 extends over 16 amino acids. The J segment lost 6 bases and the V segment lost 4 bases, leaving 7 bases of the junction unmatched. The sequenced sample was PBMCs or T cells enriched from blood (not recorded which). This TCR was recovered from a woman aged 55-69 years in a cohort exposed to, infected with or recovered from COVID-19 (not recorded which). The rearrangement links TRBV3-1 (or the pseudogene TRBV3-2) to TRBJ2-5; 14 nucleotides match TRBD2. Here the CDR3 reads CASSPGTSGGQKTQYF. The CDR3 DNA reads TGTGCCAGCAGCCCAGGGACTAGCGGGGGTCAGAAGACCCAGTACTTC.